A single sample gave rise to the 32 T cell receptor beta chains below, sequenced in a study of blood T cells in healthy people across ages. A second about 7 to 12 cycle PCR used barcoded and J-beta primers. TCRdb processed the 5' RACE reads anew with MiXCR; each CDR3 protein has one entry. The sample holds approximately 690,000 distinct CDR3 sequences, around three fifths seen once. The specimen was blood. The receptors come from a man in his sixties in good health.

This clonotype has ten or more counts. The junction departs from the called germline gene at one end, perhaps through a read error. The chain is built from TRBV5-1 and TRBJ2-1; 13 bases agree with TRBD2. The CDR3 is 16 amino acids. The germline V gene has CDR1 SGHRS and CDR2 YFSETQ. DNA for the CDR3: TGTGCCAGCAGCCTGGGGACTAGCGGGGCTTACAATGAGCAGTTCTTC. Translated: CASSLGTSGAYNEQFF.

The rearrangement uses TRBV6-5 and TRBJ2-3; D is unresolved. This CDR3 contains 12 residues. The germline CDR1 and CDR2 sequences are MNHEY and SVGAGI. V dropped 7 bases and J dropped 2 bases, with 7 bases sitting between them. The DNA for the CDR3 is TGTGCCAGCATGGGGTTCACAGATACGCAGTATTTT. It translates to CASMGFTDTQYF.

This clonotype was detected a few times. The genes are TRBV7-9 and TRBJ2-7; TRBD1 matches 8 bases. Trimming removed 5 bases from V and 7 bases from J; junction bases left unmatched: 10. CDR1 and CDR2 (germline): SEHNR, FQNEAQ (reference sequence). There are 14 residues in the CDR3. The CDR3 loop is CASSRQGKRLEQYF. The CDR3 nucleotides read TGTGCCAGCAGCCGACAGGGGAAAAGGCTGGAGCAGTACTTC.

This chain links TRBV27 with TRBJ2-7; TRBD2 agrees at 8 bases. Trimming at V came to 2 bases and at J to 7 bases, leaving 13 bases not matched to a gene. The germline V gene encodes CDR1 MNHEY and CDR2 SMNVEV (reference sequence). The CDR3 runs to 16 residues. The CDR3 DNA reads TGTGCCAGCAGTTTAAGGGCTAGCGGGTCACCGGGGGAGCAGTACTTC. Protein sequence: CASSLRASGSPGEQYF.

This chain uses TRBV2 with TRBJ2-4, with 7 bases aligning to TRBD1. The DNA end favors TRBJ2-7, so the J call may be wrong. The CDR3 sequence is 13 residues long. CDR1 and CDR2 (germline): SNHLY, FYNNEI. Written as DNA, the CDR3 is TGTGCCAGCAGAACCGACAGGGCCTACGAGCAGTACTTC. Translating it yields CASRTDRAYEQYF.

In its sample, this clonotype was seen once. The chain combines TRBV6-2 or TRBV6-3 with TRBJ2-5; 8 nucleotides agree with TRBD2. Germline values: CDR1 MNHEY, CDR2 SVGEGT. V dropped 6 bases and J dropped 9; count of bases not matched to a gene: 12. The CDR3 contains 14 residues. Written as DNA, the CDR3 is TGTGCCAGCAGCGCGGGGGGCGCCAAGGAGGCCCAGTACTTC. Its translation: CASSAGGAKEAQYF.

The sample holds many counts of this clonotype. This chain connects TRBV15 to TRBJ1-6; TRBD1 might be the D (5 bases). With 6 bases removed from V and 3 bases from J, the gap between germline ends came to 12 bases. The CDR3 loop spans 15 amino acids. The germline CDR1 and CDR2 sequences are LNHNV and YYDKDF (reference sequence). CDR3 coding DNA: TGTGCCACCAGGCCGGGACTAGGCTATAATTCACCCCTCCACTTT. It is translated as CATRPGLGYNSPLHF.

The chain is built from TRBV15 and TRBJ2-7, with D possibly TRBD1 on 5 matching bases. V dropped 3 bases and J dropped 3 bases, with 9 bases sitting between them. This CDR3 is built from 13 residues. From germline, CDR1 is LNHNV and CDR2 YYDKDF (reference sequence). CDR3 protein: CATSRDTHYEQYF. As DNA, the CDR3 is TGTGCCACCAGCAGGGACACCCACTACGAGCAGTACTTC.

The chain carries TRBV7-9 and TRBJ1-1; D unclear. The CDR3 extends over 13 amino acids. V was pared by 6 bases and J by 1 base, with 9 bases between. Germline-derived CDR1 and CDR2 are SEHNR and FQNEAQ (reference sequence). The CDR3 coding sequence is TGTGCCAGCAGTCTTGATGCGAACACTGAAGCTTTCTTT. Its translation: CASSLDANTEAFF.

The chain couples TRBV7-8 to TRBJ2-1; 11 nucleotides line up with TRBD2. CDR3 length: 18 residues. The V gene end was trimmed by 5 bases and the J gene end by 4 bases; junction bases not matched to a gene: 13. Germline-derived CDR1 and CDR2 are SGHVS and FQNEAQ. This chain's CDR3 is CASSPRGLLAGDYNEQFF. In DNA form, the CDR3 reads TGTGCCAGCAGCCCGAGGGGCCTACTAGCGGGGGATTACAATGAGCAGTTCTTC.

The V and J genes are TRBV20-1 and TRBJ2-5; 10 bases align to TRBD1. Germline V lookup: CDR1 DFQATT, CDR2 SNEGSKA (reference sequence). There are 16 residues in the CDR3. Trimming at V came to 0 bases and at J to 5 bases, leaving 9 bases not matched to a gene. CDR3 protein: CSARDPRTGGPETQYF. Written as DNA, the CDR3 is TGCAGTGCTAGAGATCCCCGGACAGGGGGTCCCGAGACCCAGTACTTC.

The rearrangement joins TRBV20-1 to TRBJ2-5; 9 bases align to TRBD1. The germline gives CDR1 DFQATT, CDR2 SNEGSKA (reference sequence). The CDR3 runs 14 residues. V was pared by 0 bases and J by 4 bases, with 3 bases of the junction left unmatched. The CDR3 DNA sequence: TGCAGTGCTAGAGATTGGGGACAGGGAGAGACCCAGTACTTC. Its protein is CSARDWGQGETQYF.

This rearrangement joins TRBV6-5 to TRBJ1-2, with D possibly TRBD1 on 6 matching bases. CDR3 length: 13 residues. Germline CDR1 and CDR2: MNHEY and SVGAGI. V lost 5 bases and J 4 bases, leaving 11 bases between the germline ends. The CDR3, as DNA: TGTGCCAGCAGTCGGGACAAAACCTATGGCTACACCTTC. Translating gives CASSRDKTYGYTF.

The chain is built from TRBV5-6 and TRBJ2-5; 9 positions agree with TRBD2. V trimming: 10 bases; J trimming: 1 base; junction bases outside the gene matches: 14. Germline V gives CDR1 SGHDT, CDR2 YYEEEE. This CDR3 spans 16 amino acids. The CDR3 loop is CADSLEPAGGQETQYF. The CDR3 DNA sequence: TGTGCCGACAGCTTAGAACCAGCGGGGGGCCAAGAGACCCAGTACTTC.

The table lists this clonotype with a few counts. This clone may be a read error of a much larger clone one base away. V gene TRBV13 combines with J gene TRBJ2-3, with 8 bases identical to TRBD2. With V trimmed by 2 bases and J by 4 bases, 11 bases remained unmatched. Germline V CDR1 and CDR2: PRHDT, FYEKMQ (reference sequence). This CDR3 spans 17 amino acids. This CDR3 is CASSLNLGGVDSDTQYF. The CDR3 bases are TGTGCCAGCAGCTTAAACCTCGGGGGGGTAGACTCAGATACGCAGTATTTT.

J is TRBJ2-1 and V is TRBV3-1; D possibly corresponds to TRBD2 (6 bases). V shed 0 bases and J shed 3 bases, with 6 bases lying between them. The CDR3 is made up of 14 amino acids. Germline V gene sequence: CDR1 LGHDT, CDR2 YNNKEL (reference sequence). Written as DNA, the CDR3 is TGTGCCAGCAGCCAAGAGCGGGGCTACAATGAGCAGTTCTTC. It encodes CASSQERGYNEQFF.

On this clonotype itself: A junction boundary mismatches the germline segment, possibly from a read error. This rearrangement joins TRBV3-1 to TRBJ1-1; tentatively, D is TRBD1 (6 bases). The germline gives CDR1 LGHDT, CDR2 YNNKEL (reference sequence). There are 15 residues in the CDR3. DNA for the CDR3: TGTGCCAGCGGCCAAGATCGACAGGCCCGCGTTGAAGCTTTCTTT. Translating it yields CASGQDRQARVEAFF.

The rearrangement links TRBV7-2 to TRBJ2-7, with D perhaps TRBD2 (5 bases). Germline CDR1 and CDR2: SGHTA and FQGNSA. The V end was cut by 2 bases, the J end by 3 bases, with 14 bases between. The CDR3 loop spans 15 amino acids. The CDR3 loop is CASSLRESIHYEQYF. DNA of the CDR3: TGTGCCAGCAGCTTACGGGAAAGTATCCACTACGAGCAGTACTTC.

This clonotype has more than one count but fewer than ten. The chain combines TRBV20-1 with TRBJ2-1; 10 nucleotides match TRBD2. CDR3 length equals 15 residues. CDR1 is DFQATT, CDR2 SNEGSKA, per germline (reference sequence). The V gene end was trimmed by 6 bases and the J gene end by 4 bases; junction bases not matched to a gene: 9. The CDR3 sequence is CSAKKTSGPYNEQFF. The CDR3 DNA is TGCAGTGCCAAGAAGACTAGCGGGCCATACAATGAGCAGTTCTTC.

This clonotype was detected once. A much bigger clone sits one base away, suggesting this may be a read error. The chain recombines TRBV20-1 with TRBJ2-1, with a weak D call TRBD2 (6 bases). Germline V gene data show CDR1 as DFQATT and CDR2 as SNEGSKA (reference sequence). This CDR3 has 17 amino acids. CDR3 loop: CSVRDQVRGSSYNEQFF. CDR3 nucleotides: TGCAGTGTTAGAGATCAGGTCCGGGGGAGTTCCTACAATGAGCAGTTCTTC.

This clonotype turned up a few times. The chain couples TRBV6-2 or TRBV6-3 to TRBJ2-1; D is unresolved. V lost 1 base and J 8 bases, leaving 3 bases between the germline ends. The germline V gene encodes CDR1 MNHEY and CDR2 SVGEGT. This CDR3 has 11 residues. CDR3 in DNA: TGTGCCAGCAGTTACTTTGATGAGCAGTTCTTC. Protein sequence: CASSYFDEQFF.

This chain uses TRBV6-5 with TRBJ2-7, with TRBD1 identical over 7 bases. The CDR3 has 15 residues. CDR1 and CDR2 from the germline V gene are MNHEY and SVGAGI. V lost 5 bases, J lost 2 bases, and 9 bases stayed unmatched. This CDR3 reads CASSPLGQATYEQYF. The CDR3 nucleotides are TGTGCCAGCAGTCCCCTTGGACAGGCTACCTACGAGCAGTACTTC.

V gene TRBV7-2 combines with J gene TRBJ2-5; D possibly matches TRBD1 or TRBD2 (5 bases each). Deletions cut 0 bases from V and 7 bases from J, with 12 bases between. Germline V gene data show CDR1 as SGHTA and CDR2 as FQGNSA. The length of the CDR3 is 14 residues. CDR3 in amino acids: CASSLAGGGRTQYF. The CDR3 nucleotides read TGTGCCAGCAGCTTAGCGGGTGGGGGTAGGACCCAGTACTTC. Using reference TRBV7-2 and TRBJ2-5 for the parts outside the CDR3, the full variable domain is GAGVSQSPSNKVTEKGKDVELRCDPISGHTALYWYRQSLGQGLEFLIYFQGNSAPDKSGLPSDRFSAERTGGSVSTLTIQRTQQEDSAVYLCASSLAGGGRTQYFGPGTRLLVL.

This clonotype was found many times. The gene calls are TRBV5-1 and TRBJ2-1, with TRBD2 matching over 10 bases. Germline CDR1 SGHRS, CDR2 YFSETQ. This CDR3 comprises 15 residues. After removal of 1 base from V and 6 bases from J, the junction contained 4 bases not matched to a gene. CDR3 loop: CASSLSTSGANEQFF. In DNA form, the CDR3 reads TGCGCCAGCAGCTTGAGTACTAGCGGGGCCAATGAGCAGTTCTTC.

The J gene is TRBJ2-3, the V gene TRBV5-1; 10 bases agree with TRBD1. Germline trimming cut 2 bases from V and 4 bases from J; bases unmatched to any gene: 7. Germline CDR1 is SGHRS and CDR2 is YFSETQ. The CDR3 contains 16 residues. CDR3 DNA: TGCGCCAGCAGCTTTGAGGGACAGGGGTTCTCAGATACGCAGTATTTT. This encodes CASSFEGQGFSDTQYF.

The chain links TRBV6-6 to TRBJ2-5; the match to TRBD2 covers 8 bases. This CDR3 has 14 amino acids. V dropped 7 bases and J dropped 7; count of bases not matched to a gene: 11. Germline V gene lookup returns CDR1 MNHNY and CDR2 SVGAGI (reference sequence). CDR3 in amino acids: CASTLEAGVGTQYF. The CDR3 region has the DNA TGTGCCAGCACCCTGGAAGCGGGGGTTGGGACCCAGTACTTC.

The chain's CDR3 is CASSRPGPPHTDTQYF. Here the CDR3 DNA reads TGTGCCAGCAGCCGTCCGGGACCCCCTCACACAGATACGCAGTATTTT. The chain links TRBV7-2 to TRBJ2-3, with D tentatively TRBD1 or TRBD2 (5 bases each). The germline CDR1 and CDR2 sequences are SGHTA and FQGNSA. V lost 5 bases to trimming and J lost 2 bases, with 17 bases between them. The CDR3 has 16 residues.

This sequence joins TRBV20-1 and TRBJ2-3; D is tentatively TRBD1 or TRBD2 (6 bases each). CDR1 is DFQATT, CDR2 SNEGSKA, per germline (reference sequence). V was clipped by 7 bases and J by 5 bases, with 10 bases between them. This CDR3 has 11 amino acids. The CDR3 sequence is CSGGARDTQYF. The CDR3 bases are TGCAGTGGGGGGGCCCGAGATACGCAGTATTTT.

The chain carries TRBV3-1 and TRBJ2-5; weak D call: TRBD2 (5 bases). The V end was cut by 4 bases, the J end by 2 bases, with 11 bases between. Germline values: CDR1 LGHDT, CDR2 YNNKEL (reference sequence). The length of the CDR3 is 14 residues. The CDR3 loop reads CASSRGSGQETQYF. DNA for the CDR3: TGTGCCAGCAGCCGGGGAAGCGGACAAGAGACCCAGTACTTC.

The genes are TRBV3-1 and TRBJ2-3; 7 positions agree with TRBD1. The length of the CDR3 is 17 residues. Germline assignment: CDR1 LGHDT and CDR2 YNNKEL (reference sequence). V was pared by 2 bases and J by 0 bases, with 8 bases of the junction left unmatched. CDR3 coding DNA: TGTGCCAGCAGCCAACCTTCACAGGGGCTTAGCACAGATACGCAGTATTTT. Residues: CASSQPSQGLSTDTQYF.

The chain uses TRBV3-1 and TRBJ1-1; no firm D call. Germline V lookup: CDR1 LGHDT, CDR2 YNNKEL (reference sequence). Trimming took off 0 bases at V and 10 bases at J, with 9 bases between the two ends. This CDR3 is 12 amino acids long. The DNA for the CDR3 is TGTGCCAGCAGCCAAGAAGAGGGCCGAGCTTTCTTT. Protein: CASSQEEGRAFF. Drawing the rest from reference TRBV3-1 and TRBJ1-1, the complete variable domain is DTAVSQTPKYLVTQMGNDKSIKCEQNLGHDTMYWYKQDSKKFLKIMFSYNNKELIINETVPNRFSPKSPDKAHLNLHINSLELGDSAVYFCASSQEEGRAFFGQGTRLTVV.

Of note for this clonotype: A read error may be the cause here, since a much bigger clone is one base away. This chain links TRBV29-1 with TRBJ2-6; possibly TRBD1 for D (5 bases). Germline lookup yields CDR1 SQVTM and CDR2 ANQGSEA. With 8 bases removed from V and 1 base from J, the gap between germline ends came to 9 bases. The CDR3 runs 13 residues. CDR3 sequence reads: CSYRRSGANVLTF. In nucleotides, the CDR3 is TGCAGCTACAGGCGGTCTGGGGCCAACGTCCTGACTTTC. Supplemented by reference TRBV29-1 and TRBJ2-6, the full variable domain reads SAVISQKPSRDICQRGTSLTIQCQVDSQVTMMFWYRQQPGQSLTLIATANQGSEATYESGFVIDKFPISRPNLTFSTLTVSNMSPEDSSIYLCSYRRSGANVLTFGAGSRLTVL.